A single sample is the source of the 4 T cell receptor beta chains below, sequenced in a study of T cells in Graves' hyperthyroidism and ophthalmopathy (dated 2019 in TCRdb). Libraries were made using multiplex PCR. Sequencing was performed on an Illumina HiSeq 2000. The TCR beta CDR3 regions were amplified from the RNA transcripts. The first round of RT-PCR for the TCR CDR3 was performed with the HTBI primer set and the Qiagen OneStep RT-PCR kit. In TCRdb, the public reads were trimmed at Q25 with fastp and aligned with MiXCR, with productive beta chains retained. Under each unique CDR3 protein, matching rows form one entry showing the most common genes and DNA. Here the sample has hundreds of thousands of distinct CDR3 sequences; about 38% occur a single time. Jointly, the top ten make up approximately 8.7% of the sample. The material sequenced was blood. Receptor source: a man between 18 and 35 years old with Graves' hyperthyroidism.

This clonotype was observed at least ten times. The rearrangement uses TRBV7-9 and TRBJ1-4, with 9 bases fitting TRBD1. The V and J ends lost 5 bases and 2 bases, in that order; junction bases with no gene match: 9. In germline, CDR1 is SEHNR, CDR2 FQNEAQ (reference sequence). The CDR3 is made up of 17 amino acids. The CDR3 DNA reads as TGTGCCAGCAGCCCCACAACACAGGGGGCGACTAATGAAAAACTGTTTTTT. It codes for CASSPTTQGATNEKLFF.

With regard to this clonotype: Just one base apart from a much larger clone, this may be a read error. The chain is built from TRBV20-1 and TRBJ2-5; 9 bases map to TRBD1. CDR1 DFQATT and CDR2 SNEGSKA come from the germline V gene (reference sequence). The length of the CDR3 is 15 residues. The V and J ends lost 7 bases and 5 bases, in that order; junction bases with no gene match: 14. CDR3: CSVKLDRGNLETQYF. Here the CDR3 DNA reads TGCAGTGTTAAACTGGACAGGGGTAATCTCGAGACCCAGTACTTC.

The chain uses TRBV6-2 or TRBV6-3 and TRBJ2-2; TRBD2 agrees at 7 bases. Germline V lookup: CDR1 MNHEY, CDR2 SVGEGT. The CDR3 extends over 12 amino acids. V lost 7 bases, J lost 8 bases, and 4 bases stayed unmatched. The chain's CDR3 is CASKEAGGELFF. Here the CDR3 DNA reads TGTGCCAGCAAGGAAGCGGGAGGGGAGCTGTTTTTT.

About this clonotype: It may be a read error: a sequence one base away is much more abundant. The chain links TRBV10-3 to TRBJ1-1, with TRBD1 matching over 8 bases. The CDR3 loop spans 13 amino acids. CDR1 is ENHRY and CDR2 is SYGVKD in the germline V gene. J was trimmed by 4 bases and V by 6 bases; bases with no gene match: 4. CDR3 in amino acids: CAISRTGSTEAFF. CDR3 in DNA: TGTGCCATCAGCCGGACAGGGAGCACTGAAGCTTTCTTT.